This T cell receptor beta chain was identified during a study of T cells expressing NK-cell markers. Study-level background: Most of the eight sequenced donors were classified as HCMV-seropositive, and one was classified as seronegative.

As concerns this clonotype: Its antigen is still unknown.

Overall study results and limits: Each of several donors carried dominant NKG2C+ clonotypes accounting for about 1.0-7.0% of CD8+ T cells. Several donors' CD3+CD56-NKG2C+ cells were dominated by the same clonotypes.

With UMIs, 5'RACE template switching was used to make TCR beta cDNA. Each CDR3 protein gets one entry in TCRdb, which reprocessed the 5' RACE reads and gives no DNA. Recorded here are 200,000 to 300,000 distinct CDR3 sequences; the top ten clones represent 0.39%. Germline CDR1 and CDR2: SEHNR and FQNEAQ (reference sequence). The CDR3 has 14 residues. Sequenced material: blood T cells: a sorted CD56 or NKG2C T cell subset, CD4+ or CD8+ T cells, or bulk PBMC T cells (not recorded which). The receptor was derived from a man aged 18 to 30 in good health. The genes are TRBV7-9 and TRBJ2-5; without DNA, the TCRdb call of TRBD1 cannot be checked. CDR3 protein: CASSAYRDMETQYF.